One and the same sample provided the 15 T cell receptor beta chains below, sequenced in a study of control samples from healthy donors and cancer patients. Sequenced by immunoSEQ multiplex PCR; TCRdb stores in-frame clones only, minus some. The sample includes around 140,000 clones, roughly 92% of them seen just once. Sequences were obtained from blood. These receptors all stem from a man aged 18 to 35 in good health.

This clone is a singleton in its sample. CDR3 bases: TGTGCCAGCAGCCCCCATGCAACTAATGAAAAACTGTTTTTT. The encoded protein is CASSPHATNEKLFF. The chain has TRBV3-1 (or the pseudogene TRBV3-2) and TRBJ1-4, with unresolved D. Germline V gives CDR1 LGHDT, CDR2 YNNKEL (reference sequence). The germline V and J ends were trimmed by 4 bases and 0 bases, with 6 bases remaining between them. The CDR3 is 14 residues long.

V is TRBV4-1 and J is TRBJ1-1, with D possibly TRBD1 on 5 matching bases. Germline CDR1 reads MGHRA; CDR2 reads YSYEKL. The CDR3 runs to 14 residues. The V end lost 2 bases, the J end lost 4 bases, and 11 bases lay between the germline ends. In nucleotides, the CDR3 is TGCGCCAGCAGCCAACGGGCCGGGGGCACTGAAGCTTTCTTT. Amino acids: CASSQRAGGTEAFF.

CDR3 DNA sequence: TGTGCCATCAGTGAGAAGGTAGCGGGGGGCGCTCACAATGAGCAGTTCTTC. It translates to CAISEKVAGGAHNEQFF. J is TRBJ2-1 and V is TRBV10-3; 10 bases map to TRBD2. The junction had 9 bases not matched to a gene; V was cut back by 2 bases and J by 5 bases. CDR3 length equals 17 residues. Germline V gene lookup returns CDR1 ENHRY and CDR2 SYGVKD.

This clone was seen only a few times. Other nucleotide sequences from this sample produce the same CDR3. The chain has TRBV6-5 and TRBJ1-2; TRBD1 is a possible D gene (5 bases). The germline V and J ends were trimmed by 2 bases and 7 bases, with 8 bases remaining between them. In germline, CDR1 is MNHEY, CDR2 SVGAGI. CDR3 size: 12 residues. CDR3 residues: CASSYVGGGYTF. CDR3 bases: TGTGCCAGCAGTTACGTTGGGGGTGGCTACACCTTC.

V gene TRBV11-3 combines with J gene TRBJ2-2, with D perhaps TRBD1 (5 bases). The length of the CDR3 is 16 residues. V lost 6 bases, J lost 5 bases, and 19 bases lay in between. Germline assignment: CDR1 SGHNT and CDR2 YENEEA. The CDR3 region has the DNA TGTGCCAGCAGTCCAGGGTCGGAAGAGGCAACCGGGGAGCTGTTTTTT. It translates to CASSPGSEEATGELFF.

This clone was counted once. The chain couples TRBV6-1 to TRBJ1-3, with D perhaps matching TRBD1 (5 bases). The V gene lost 6 bases and the J gene lost 2 bases, with 14 bases spanning the gap. Germline CDR1 and CDR2: MNHNS and SASEGT. There are 15 residues in the CDR3. CDR3 nucleotides: TGTGCCAGCAGCCGACTTGGAGGGGCTGGAAACACCATATATTTT. Protein sequence: CASSRLGGAGNTIYF.

A remark on this clone: The same CDR3 can be traced to other DNA sequences in this sample. The rearrangement joins TRBV20-1 to TRBJ2-3; D ambiguous. The germline V gene has CDR1 DFQATT and CDR2 SNEGSKA (reference sequence). The CDR3 spans 15 residues. Trimming cost V 3 bases and J 2 bases, with 15 bases left between them. Written as DNA, the CDR3 is TGCAGTGCTAGTGACACCCTTCTCCCCACAGATACGCAGTATTTT. Its translation: CSASDTLLPTDTQYF.

The rearrangement uses TRBV12-3 or TRBV12-4 and TRBJ2-7, with D perhaps TRBD1 (6 bases). The CDR3 length is 12 residues. Trimming removed 6 bases at V and 7 bases at J, with 13 bases between. The CDR3 sequence is CASSTTGREQYF. In nucleotides, the CDR3 is TGTGCCAGCAGCACGACAGGACGGGAGCAGTACTTC.

The genes are TRBV6-1 and TRBJ1-5; no definite D call. The V and J ends lost 2 bases and 0 bases respectively, with 5 bases between them. The CDR3 runs 14 residues. The V gene's germline CDR1 is MNHNS and CDR2 SASEGT. The CDR3 reads CASSEPYSNQPQHF. The CDR3 DNA follows: TGTGCCAGCAGTGAACCCTATAGCAATCAGCCCCAGCATTTT.

The chain links TRBV19 to TRBJ2-6; possible D gene TRBD1, 5 bases. Germline V gene data show CDR1 as LNHDA and CDR2 as SQIVND (reference sequence). Between the trimmed V and J ends, which lost 5 bases and 0 bases, there was a span of 14 bases. The CDR3 has 17 residues. For the CDR3, the DNA is TGTGCCAGTAGTGACAGCACTATCCTCTCTGGGGCCAACGTCCTGACTTTC. Amino acids: CASSDSTILSGANVLTF.

The chain is built from TRBV30 and TRBJ1-5; D unresolved. CDR3 length: 13 residues. CDR1 and CDR2 from the germline V gene are GTSNPN and SVGIG (reference sequence). Between the trimmed V and J ends, which lost 2 bases and 3 bases, there was a span of 8 bases. The chain's CDR3 is CAWSQGNNQPQHF. The CDR3 nucleotides are TGTGCCTGGAGTCAAGGGAACAATCAGCCCCAGCATTTT. Drawing the rest from reference TRBV30 and TRBJ1-5, the complete variable domain is SQTIHQWPATLVQPVGSPLSLECTVEGTSNPNLYWYRQAAGRGLQLLFYSVGIGQISSEVPQNLSASRPQDRQFILSSKKLLLSDSGFYLCAWSQGNNQPQHFGDGTRLSIL.

The V call is TRBV30, the J call TRBJ1-5; the D gene is possibly TRBD1 (6 bases). The CDR3 is made up of 14 amino acids. V was cut by 2 bases and J by 4 bases, with 12 bases left in between. Germline values: CDR1 GTSNPN, CDR2 SVGIG (reference sequence). Here the CDR3 reads CAWSQGHLNQPQHF. CDR3 DNA sequence: TGTGCCTGGAGTCAGGGACACCTAAATCAGCCCCAGCATTTT.

The count of this clone is one. The chain uses TRBV6-6 and TRBJ2-4; D not certain. V was clipped by 3 bases and J by 0 bases, with 3 bases between them. This CDR3 region has 13 residues. The germline gives CDR1 MNHNY, CDR2 SVGAGI (reference sequence). CDR3 sequence: CASSYLAKNIQYF. CDR3 nucleotide sequence: TGTGCCAGCAGTTATCTAGCCAAAAACATTCAGTACTTC.

CDR3 bases: TGCGCCAGCAGCTTATCGGGGACTAATGAAAAACTGTTTTTT. This gives the protein CASSLSGTNEKLFF. J is TRBJ1-4 and V is TRBV5-1; D ambiguous. Trimming took 2 bases from V and 2 from J, leaving 7 bases between them. Germline values: CDR1 SGHRS, CDR2 YFSETQ. There are 14 residues in the CDR3.

The CDR3 sequence is CASSQGGVNYGYTF. CDR3 sequence (DNA): TGCGCCAGCAGTCAAGGCGGCGTAAACTATGGCTACACCTTC. The chain carries TRBV23-1 and TRBJ1-2, with D hard to call. TRBV23-1 is an open reading frame whose function is uncertain. The CDR3 has 14 amino acids. The V end was cut by 2 bases, the J end by 2 bases, with 9 bases between.